This passage covers 9 T cell receptor beta chains from one sample sequenced in a study of metastatic and nonmetastatic thyroid tumors. Through MiXCR, TCRdb re-clonotyped the PCR reads. The sample shows around 5,600 clones, approximately 35% of them seen only once. All patients reached thyroid surgery having received no treatment beforehand. Material for sequencing was adjacent normal tissue. These receptors originate from a male donor with papillary thyroid cancer or a benign thyroid nodule (not recorded which). Some clones in this sample may be carry-over from other donors' samples.

This chain's CDR3 is CASSSSGGTDTQYF. The CDR3 nucleotides read TGTGCCAGCAGTTCTAGCGGGGGCACAGATACGCAGTATTTT. The chain is built from TRBV12-3 or TRBV12-4 and TRBJ2-3, with TRBD2 identical over 9 bases. The CDR3 has 14 residues. V shed 4 bases and J 1 base; nucleotides not matched to a gene: 0.

The J gene is TRBJ2-7, the V gene TRBV11-2; perhaps TRBD1 as D (5 bases). CDR1 and CDR2 (germline): SGHAT, FQNNGV. The CDR3 extends over 16 amino acids. The V and J ends lost 7 bases and 7 bases respectively, with 26 bases between them. The CDR3 nucleotides read TGTGCCAGCATCTTCCGGTGGGGCACCACTTTTGTGGAGCAGTACTTC. Translating it yields CASIFRWGTTFVEQYF.

The V gene is TRBV5-1, the J gene TRBJ2-6; the D gene could be TRBD1 or TRBD2 (6 bases each). CDR3 size: 20 residues. Germline-derived CDR1 and CDR2 are SGHRS and YFSETQ. Trimming stripped 4 bases from V and 0 bases from J, with 23 bases between. CDR3 protein: CASSLRGPGALFSGANVLTF. Written as DNA, the CDR3 is TGCGCCAGCAGCCTACGCGGCCCGGGGGCCCTTTTCTCTGGGGCCAACGTCCTGACTTTC.

The chain carries TRBV20-1 and TRBJ2-1, with TRBD2 identical over 8 bases. Germline loops: CDR1 DFQATT, CDR2 SNEGSKA (reference sequence). The CDR3 consists of 16 residues. The V and J ends lost 1 base and 4 bases, in that order; junction bases with no gene match: 9. The CDR3 here is CSARVRDGRGYNEQFF. The CDR3 coding sequence is TGCAGTGCTAGAGTTAGGGACGGGAGGGGATACAATGAGCAGTTCTTC.

This clone is large within its sample. The rearrangement links TRBV15 to TRBJ2-7, with a tentative D call TRBD1 (6 bases). From germline, CDR1 is LNHNV and CDR2 YYDKDF (reference sequence). Trimming took 5 bases from V and 1 from J, leaving 9 bases between them. The CDR3 is made up of 13 amino acids. CDR3 sequence reads: CATSVDRSYEQYF. CDR3 DNA: TGTGCCACCAGCGTTGACAGGTCCTACGAGCAGTACTTC.

The table lists this clone with a few counts. The chain employs TRBV12-3 or TRBV12-4 and TRBJ2-7; no definite D call. The CDR3 covers 13 residues. The V gene lost 6 bases and the J gene lost 7 bases, with 16 bases spanning the gap. CDR3: CASSLSPGWEQYF. CDR3 nucleotides: TGTGCCAGCAGCTTGAGTCCGGGTTGGGAGCAGTACTTC.

The gene calls are TRBV20-1 and TRBJ2-7; D ambiguous. Germline CDR1 and CDR2: DFQATT and SNEGSKA (reference sequence). The length of the CDR3 is 15 residues. The V end was cut by 3 bases, the J end by 0 bases, with 15 bases between. DNA of the CDR3: TGCAGTGCTAGGGTCCCAAAGACCTCCTCCTACGAGCAGTACTTC. The encoded protein is CSARVPKTSSYEQYF.

J is TRBJ1-5 and V is TRBV11-3; 7 nucleotides line up with TRBD1. This CDR3 has 16 amino acids. Trimming removed 3 bases from V and 4 bases from J; junction bases left unmatched: 9. Germline loops: CDR1 SGHNT, CDR2 YENEEA. CDR3 in amino acids: CASSLAPGQRNQPQHF. DNA of the CDR3: TGTGCCAGCAGCTTGGCCCCGGGACAGAGAAATCAGCCCCAGCATTTT. Full variable domain (rest looked up from reference TRBV11-3 and TRBJ1-5): EAGVVQSPRYKIIEKKQPVAFWCNPISGHNTLYWYLQNLGQGPELLIRYENEEAVDDSQLPKDRFSAERLKGVDSTLKIQPAELGDSAVYLCASSLAPGQRNQPQHFGDGTRLSIL.

This clone was seen a handful of times. The chain joins TRBV7-9 to TRBJ1-2; the D is unclear. V lost 7 bases and J 5 bases, leaving 14 bases between the germline ends. The CDR3 has 13 residues. CDR1 is SEHNR and CDR2 is FQNEAQ in the germline V gene (reference sequence). The DNA of the CDR3 is TGTGCCAGCATACCAGACTGGACTTATGGCTACACCTTC. Protein: CASIPDWTYGYTF. The full variable domain, rest sourced from reference TRBV7-9 and TRBJ1-2, is DTGVSQNPRHKITKRGQNVTFRCDPISEHNRLYWYRQTLGQGPEFLTYFQNEAQLEKSRLLSDRFSAERPKGSFSTLEIQRTEQGDSAMYLCASIPDWTYGYTFGSGTRLTVV.